The table lists the clone carrying this T cell receptor beta chain with many counts. The data stem from a study of T cells in Graves' hyperthyroidism and ophthalmopathy. PBMCs came from around 10 ml fresh peripheral blood. This CDR3 contains 14 residues. CDR1 MRHNA and CDR2 SNTAGT come from the germline V gene. The V segment lost 2 bases and the J segment 6 bases; nucleotides outside the gene matches: 0. RNA transcripts yielded amplified TCR beta CDR3 regions. During a first-round RT-PCR of the TCR CDR3, the HTBI primer set was used. MiXCR, applied by TCRdb to the multiplex PCR reads, yields one record per CDR3 protein. The table has 500,000 to 600,000 distinct CDR3 sequences, over 15% seen once.

The gene calls are TRBV6-4 and TRBJ2-2; 10 positions match TRBD1. The sequence came from a woman aged 18 to 35 with Graves' hyperthyroidism. Material: blood. The CDR3 region is CASSDGTGAGELFF. The CDR3 DNA is TGTGCCAGCAGTGACGGGACAGGGGCCGGGGAGCTGTTTTTT.